This passage covers 9 T cell receptor beta chains from one sample sequenced in a study of human T cells and chemical hapten exposure. Specified time point: pre-sensitization, week 0. As for treatment: therapeutic diphenylcyclopropenone sensitization with weekly scalp DPC. TCRdb re-derived calls from the RACE reads in MiXCR, one entry per CDR3 protein. Of about 270,000 distinct CDR3 sequences in the sample, 7.5% to 8% were seen once. Sample: whole blood, taken in connection with sensitization to the hapten diphenylcyclopropenone (DPC). Every receptor here comes from a man aged 18 to 29 with alopecia areata. Some clones in this sample may be carry-over from other donors' samples.

This clonotype was seen more than once but under ten times. The rearrangement links TRBV7-9 to TRBJ1-5, with 9 bases identical to TRBD1. This CDR3 is 15 amino acids long. Germline CDR1 and CDR2: SEHNR and FQNEAQ (reference sequence). The V gene end was trimmed by 1 base and the J gene end by 3 bases; junction bases not matched to a gene: 1. The CDR3 region has the DNA TGTGCCAGCAGCTTAGGGGACAGGGTCAATCAGCCCCAGCATTTT. It specifies CASSLGDRVNQPQHF.

This clonotype has only a few counts. The chain uses TRBV11-2 and TRBJ1-2, with D hard to call. The V end lost 7 bases, the J end lost 8 bases, and 11 bases lay between the germline ends. The CDR3 is made up of 11 amino acids. Germline V gene sequence: CDR1 SGHAT, CDR2 FQNNGV. CDR3 protein: CASTSLGGYTF. For the CDR3, the DNA is TGTGCCAGCACCTCCCTTGGGGGCTACACCTTC.

This clonotype occurred a few times. V and J are TRBV5-1 and TRBJ2-3, with no clear D. CDR3 length equals 15 residues. V lost 0 bases, J lost 3 bases, and 11 bases lay in between. Germline CDR1 SGHRS, CDR2 YFSETQ. CDR3 in amino acids: CASSLVQSATDTQYF. The CDR3, as DNA: TGCGCCAGCAGCTTGGTCCAGAGCGCGACAGATACGCAGTATTTT.

This clonotype came up many times. The chain has TRBV5-1 and TRBJ1-1; no clear D. V was clipped by 0 bases and J by 0 bases, with 9 bases between them. Germline lookup yields CDR1 SGHRS and CDR2 YFSETQ. The CDR3 has 15 amino acids. The chain's CDR3 is CASSLEEHLNTEAFF. The CDR3 DNA follows: TGCGCCAGCAGCTTGGAGGAACATCTGAACACTGAAGCTTTCTTT.

This clonotype was picked up many times. V gene TRBV28 combines with J gene TRBJ1-1, with a possible D match to TRBD1 (6 bases). Trimming took 2 bases from V and 1 from J, leaving 11 bases between them. CDR3 length: 15 residues. Germline V gives CDR1 MDHEN, CDR2 SYDVKM. CDR3 protein: CASSLKTDRNTEAFF. In DNA form, the CDR3 reads TGTGCCAGCAGTTTAAAAACGGACAGGAACACTGAAGCTTTCTTT.

This chain joins TRBV7-9 and TRBJ1-4; 8 bases are shared with TRBD1. V shed 5 bases, J shed 4 bases, and the junction held 9 bases outside the gene matches. CDR1 is SEHNR, CDR2 FQNEAQ, per germline (reference sequence). This CDR3 spans 16 amino acids. Here the CDR3 DNA reads TGTGCCAGCAGCCTGACCCGACAGGGGCTTAATGAAAAACTGTTTTTT. Translated: CASSLTRQGLNEKLFF.

This clonotype has just a few counts. The rearrangement uses TRBV27 and TRBJ1-2, with TRBD1 matching over 8 bases. The V gene's germline CDR1 is MNHEY and CDR2 SMNVEV (reference sequence). J was trimmed by 7 bases and V by 8 bases; bases with no gene match: 15. The length of the CDR3 is 15 residues. The CDR3 DNA reads TGTGCCAGCGGGCCGAGAACAGGGGGTTCATCTGGCTACACCTTC. Its translation: CASGPRTGGSSGYTF.

This clonotype showed up many times. The V gene is TRBV6-5, the J gene TRBJ2-1; 13 nucleotides match TRBD2. CDR3 length: 16 amino acids. With V trimmed by 5 bases and J by 7 bases, 8 bases remained unmatched. Germline-derived CDR1 and CDR2 are MNHEY and SVGAGI. CDR3 DNA: TGTGCCAGCAGTCGGACTAGCGGGGGTAACGGGAATGAGCAGTTCTTC. It is translated as CASSRTSGGNGNEQFF.

Many counts were recorded for this clonotype. The genes are TRBV6-2 or TRBV6-3 and TRBJ1-1, with a weak D call TRBD1 (5 bases). The V end was cut by 8 bases, the J end by 3 bases, with 19 bases between. The CDR3 covers 15 residues. In germline, CDR1 is MNHEY, CDR2 SVGEGT. The CDR3 region is CASSKRGSWDTEAFF. CDR3 nucleotide sequence: TGTGCCAGCTCTAAAAGGGGAAGTTGGGACACTGAAGCTTTCTTT.